The 30 T cell receptor beta chains presented below share a single source sample, sequenced in a study of human T cells and chemical hapten exposure (dated by TCRdb to about 2021). What this sample's time point label stands for: pre-sensitization, week 0. The treatment or condition label, read with the paper, signifies: therapeutic diphenylcyclopropenone sensitization with weekly scalp DPC. The library was generated by RACE. The sequencer was a NextSeq 500. Using fastp trimming at Q25 and MiXCR clonotype assembly, TCRdb reanalyzed the public sequencing data and kept in-frame beta chains. Rows with one shared CDR3 protein collapse into an entry with the most common genes and DNA. The sample table contains more than 80,000 distinct CDR3 sequences; only one count was recorded for about 12% of them. The ten largest clonotypes hold roughly 1.5% of the sample. The sequencing here drew on whole blood, taken in connection with sensitization to the hapten diphenylcyclopropenone (DPC). These receptors were taken from a woman aged 50 to 65 with alopecia areata. Some clones in this sample may be carry-over from other donors' samples.

This clonotype turned up a few times. This chain joins TRBV29-1 and TRBJ1-2; 8 bases agree with TRBD1. Germline values: CDR1 SQVTM, CDR2 ANQGSEA. V was pared by 5 bases and J by 3 bases, with 2 bases of the junction left unmatched. The CDR3 has 12 amino acids. The CDR3 here is CSVTGGDYGYTF. Written as DNA, the CDR3 is TGCAGCGTTACAGGGGGTGACTATGGCTACACCTTC.

The sample holds a few counts of this clonotype. This sequence joins TRBV28 and TRBJ2-5; 11 bases agree with TRBD2. This CDR3 has 15 amino acids. Germline-derived CDR1 and CDR2 are MDHEN and SYDVKM. V trimming: 5 bases; J trimming: 3 bases; junction bases outside the gene matches: 5. The CDR3 protein is CASSPLLAGEETQYF. In nucleotides, the CDR3 is TGTGCCAGCAGTCCATTACTAGCGGGGGAAGAGACCCAGTACTTC. Full variable domain (rest looked up from reference TRBV28 and TRBJ2-5): DVKVTQSSRYLVKRTGEKVFLECVQDMDHENMFWYRQDPGLGLRLIYFSYDVKMKEKGDIPEGYSVSREKKERFSLILESASTNQTSMYLCASSPLLAGEETQYFGPGTRLLVL.

In this sample, this clonotype turned up a few times. This chain uses TRBV28 with TRBJ2-7, with TRBD2 matching over 9 bases. The CDR3 covers 13 residues. The germline gives CDR1 MDHEN, CDR2 SYDVKM. After removal of 6 bases from V and 3 bases from J, the junction contained 3 bases not matched to a gene. The CDR3 here is CASRPSGVYEQYF. CDR3 DNA: TGTGCCAGCAGACCTAGCGGGGTCTACGAGCAGTACTTC.

This clonotype has more than one count but fewer than ten. This chain uses TRBV3-1 with TRBJ2-3; TRBD2 aligns across 13 bases. The CDR3 extends over 16 amino acids. The V gene end was trimmed by 5 bases and the J gene end by 10 bases; junction bases not matched to a gene: 12. Germline V lookup: CDR1 LGHDT, CDR2 YNNKEL (reference sequence). CDR3 protein: CASSGGLAGVSEAQYF. The CDR3, as DNA: TGTGCCAGCAGCGGAGGACTAGCGGGAGTGAGTGAAGCGCAGTATTTT.

The V gene is TRBV25-1, the J gene TRBJ2-1, with D perhaps given as TRBD1 or TRBD2 (5 bases each). The CDR3 consists of 16 residues. Between the trimmed V and J ends, which lost 2 bases and 5 bases, there was a span of 16 bases. Germline V gene lookup returns CDR1 MGHDK and CDR2 SYGVNS. DNA of the CDR3: TGTGCCAGCAGTGAAGTGGGGTCCCGAGGGGACAATGAGCAGTTCTTC. Translation: CASSEVGSRGDNEQFF.

This clonotype turned up a few times. V and J are TRBV7-2 and TRBJ2-5, with 7 nucleotides matching TRBD2. Germline assignment: CDR1 SGHTA and CDR2 FQGNSA. Germline trimming cut 2 bases from V and 5 bases from J; bases unmatched to any gene: 5. The length of the CDR3 is 14 residues. CDR3 amino acids: CASSLFGRSETQYF. For the CDR3, the DNA is TGTGCCAGCAGCTTATTCGGGAGGTCGGAGACCCAGTACTTC.

This chain joins TRBV5-1 and TRBJ2-6, with a tentative D call TRBD1 (5 bases). The germline V gene has CDR1 SGHRS and CDR2 YFSETQ. Trimming took off 3 bases at V and 6 bases at J, with 16 bases between the two ends. This CDR3 spans 16 amino acids. The CDR3 coding sequence is TGCGCCAGCAGCTCATCGACAGTCCGAGAGGCCAACGTCCTGACTTTC. The encoded protein is CASSSSTVREANVLTF.

This clonotype appeared many times. J is TRBJ1-5 and V is TRBV29-1; D is undetermined. This CDR3 is built from 13 residues. The V gene's germline CDR1 is SQVTM and CDR2 ANQGSEA. Trimming left V 2 bases short and J 6 bases short, with 11 bases between. CDR3 residues: CSVERGKGQPQHF. Here the CDR3 DNA reads TGCAGCGTTGAAAGAGGGAAGGGTCAGCCCCAGCATTTT.

This clonotype was counted ten times or more. As DNA, the CDR3 is TGTGCCAGCAGTAGAGACAGAGTCGAAGCTTTCTTT. Amino acids: CASSRDRVEAFF. The chain is built from TRBV12-3 or TRBV12-4 and TRBJ1-1; D perhaps matches TRBD1 (5 bases). This CDR3 spans 12 amino acids. Trimming cost V 5 bases and J 8 bases, with 12 bases left between them.

The sample holds a few counts of this clonotype. J is TRBJ1-2 and V is TRBV6-5, with 7 positions matching TRBD1. Germline lookup yields CDR1 MNHEY and CDR2 SVGAGI. The trim removed 6 bases at V and 4 bases at J, leaving 5 bases unmatched. The CDR3 loop spans 13 amino acids. CDR3 loop: CASRGTGAYGYTF. The CDR3 DNA is TGTGCCAGCAGGGGTACAGGGGCCTATGGCTACACCTTC.

The rearrangement joins TRBV18 to TRBJ2-1; TRBD2 aligns across 7 bases. Germline CDR1 and CDR2: KGHSH and LQKENI. Trimming took 3 bases from V and 4 from J; bases not matched to a gene: 6. This CDR3 contains 15 residues. The CDR3 nucleotides are TGTGCCAGCTCACCGCGGCGGGAGCAGTACAATGAGCAGTTCTTC. This codes for CASSPRREQYNEQFF.

The chain has TRBV2 and TRBJ1-2; TRBD1 might be the D (5 bases). The length of the CDR3 is 12 residues. Germline V gene lookup returns CDR1 SNHLY and CDR2 FYNNEI. The ends were cut back, 4 bases at V and 6 bases at J, with 9 bases in the middle. CDR3 in amino acids: CASSAEGDGYTF. In DNA, the CDR3 is TGTGCCAGCAGTGCTGAAGGGGATGGCTACACCTTC.

This clonotype was found a few times. The rearrangement uses TRBV6-5 and TRBJ2-1, with 7 nucleotides matching TRBD1. Unmatched junction bases numbered 10, after V lost 2 bases and J lost 6 bases. The CDR3 has 16 amino acids. The germline V gene has CDR1 MNHEY and CDR2 SVGAGI. CDR3 coding DNA: TGTGCCAGCAGTTACATTGGGCAGGGGGAAGTCAATGAGCAGTTCTTC. Translation: CASSYIGQGEVNEQFF.

This chain joins TRBV19 and TRBJ1-2, with TRBD1 matching over 12 bases. The germline V gene has CDR1 LNHDA and CDR2 SQIVND (reference sequence). The length of the CDR3 is 16 residues. V was clipped by 9 bases and J by 4 bases; unmatched bases: 12. Here the CDR3 DNA reads TGTGCCAGCAGCCGGGACAGGGGGCCCGGTGGCTATGGCTACACCTTC. Translation gives CASSRDRGPGGYGYTF.

The chain has TRBV24-1 and TRBJ2-5; 9 bases align to TRBD2. The ends lost 3 bases at V and 1 base at J; junction bases unmatched: 11. The germline CDR1 and CDR2 sequences are KGHDR and SFDVKD. The CDR3 loop spans 18 amino acids. The CDR3 DNA reads TGTGCCACCAGTGATCTTAGGGAAACGACTAGCGGCCAAGAGACCCAGTACTTC. It codes for CATSDLRETTSGQETQYF.

The V and J genes are TRBV28 and TRBJ2-5; TRBD1 aligns across 7 bases. Germline-derived CDR1 and CDR2 are MDHEN and SYDVKM. The CDR3 sequence is 15 residues long. J gave up 5 bases and V 5 bases, and 11 bases lay outside the gene matches. The CDR3 sequence is CASSPRTGKRETQYF. DNA of the CDR3: TGTGCCAGCAGTCCTCGGACAGGAAAGCGCGAGACCCAGTACTTC.

This clonotype was detected many times. The rearrangement joins TRBV4-3 to TRBJ1-1, with D possibly TRBD1 on 5 matching bases. Trimming pared 0 bases from V and 8 bases from J, leaving 13 bases between. Germline V gene data show CDR1 as LGHNA and CDR2 as YSLEER. CDR3 size: 14 residues. Here the CDR3 reads CASSQDGRQTEAFF. CDR3 sequence (DNA): TGCGCCAGCAGCCAAGACGGGCGACAGACCGAAGCTTTCTTT.

In its sample, this clonotype was seen a few times. The CDR3 DNA follows: TGTGCCAGCAGCTTAGCGGCCATCTACGAGCAGTACTTC. This codes for CASSLAAIYEQYF. The J gene is TRBJ2-7, the V gene TRBV7-2; D is undetermined. This CDR3 region has 13 residues. The V end lost 0 bases, the J end lost 3 bases, and 6 bases lay between the germline ends. Germline V gene data show CDR1 as SGHTA and CDR2 as FQGNSA.

The chain recombines TRBV4-2 with TRBJ2-5, with D hard to call. The V end lost 1 base, the J end lost 2 bases, and 14 bases lay between the germline ends. The CDR3 spans 16 residues. Germline V CDR1 and CDR2: LGHNA, YNFKEQ. The CDR3 spells CASSQAQTNKQETQYF. Written as DNA, the CDR3 is TGTGCCAGCAGCCAAGCCCAGACCAACAAGCAAGAGACCCAGTACTTC.

In this sample, this clonotype turned up a few times. The chain has TRBV10-3 and TRBJ2-5; possibly TRBD2 for D (5 bases). From germline, CDR1 is ENHRY and CDR2 SYGVKD. The CDR3 extends over 14 amino acids. V was pared by 0 bases and J by 3 bases, with 8 bases between. CDR3 sequence: CAISESGAEETQYF. In DNA, the CDR3 is TGTGCCATCAGTGAGTCAGGAGCGGAAGAGACCCAGTACTTC.

This sequence joins TRBV20-1 and TRBJ2-7; 11 positions match TRBD2. The V and J ends lost 5 bases and 6 bases, in that order; junction bases with no gene match: 9. The germline gives CDR1 DFQATT, CDR2 SNEGSKA (reference sequence). This CDR3 has 14 residues. The CDR3 spells CSAPRTSGSGEQYF. The CDR3 coding sequence is TGCAGTGCTCCCCGGACTAGCGGGTCTGGCGAGCAGTACTTC.

CDR3 DNA sequence: TGTGCCAGCACTGCTTATCCAACCCCCGGGGACGAGCAGTACTTC. Translating gives CASTAYPTPGDEQYF. The chain is built from TRBV6-1 and TRBJ2-7; weak D call: TRBD2 (5 bases). Germline V CDR1 and CDR2: MNHNS, SASEGT. The CDR3 length is 15 residues. V lost 7 bases and J lost 5, with 21 bases in between.

J is TRBJ1-6 and V is TRBV4-3; maybe TRBD1 (6 bases). This CDR3 is 16 amino acids long. V lost 0 bases and J 7 bases, leaving 13 bases between the germline ends. The germline V gene encodes CDR1 LGHNA and CDR2 YSLEER. The DNA of the CDR3 is TGCGCCAGCAGCCAAGATGTCGGACAGAGAAATTCACCCCTCCACTTT. This gives the protein CASSQDVGQRNSPLHF.

This clonotype showed up just a few times. This chain joins TRBV27 and TRBJ2-2; D not resolved. Germline V lookup: CDR1 MNHEY, CDR2 SMNVEV (reference sequence). CDR3 length: 14 amino acids. Trimming removed 6 bases at V and 5 bases at J, with 13 bases between. Written as DNA, the CDR3 is TGTGCCAGCAGCATTCGGATGGGGACCGGGGAGCTGTTTTTT. Protein sequence: CASSIRMGTGELFF.

This clonotype came up a few times. This rearrangement joins TRBV29-1 to TRBJ1-2, with unresolved D. Germline V gene data show CDR1 as SQVTM and CDR2 as ANQGSEA. The CDR3 extends over 12 amino acids. V was shortened by 3 bases and J by 5 bases, with 10 bases between the two germline ends. The chain's CDR3 is CSVDVYLYGYTF. In DNA, the CDR3 is TGCAGCGTTGATGTGTATTTATATGGCTACACCTTC.

This clonotype was found a few times. The genes are TRBV6-2 or TRBV6-3 and TRBJ1-1; D not resolved. The CDR3 sequence is 15 residues long. V lost 5 bases and J lost 5, with 18 bases in between. Germline assignment: CDR1 MNHEY and CDR2 SVGEGT. CDR3 residues: CASSPGVRTGTEAFF. The CDR3 DNA sequence: TGTGCCAGCAGTCCCGGTGTGAGGACGGGGACTGAAGCTTTCTTT.

The chain recombines TRBV18 with TRBJ1-1; no definite D call. The CDR3 loop spans 14 amino acids. Germline V CDR1 and CDR2: KGHSH, LQKENI. Trimming removed 6 bases from V and 1 base from J, with 12 bases in between. CDR3 in amino acids: CASSTRAGNTEAFF. CDR3 coding DNA: TGTGCCAGCTCCACCCGAGCAGGGAACACTGAAGCTTTCTTT.

This clonotype was counted between two and nine times. The CDR3 here is CATNAWGRQNQPQHF. The CDR3 nucleotides read TGTGCCACCAATGCTTGGGGCAGACAAAATCAGCCCCAGCATTTT. The chain employs TRBV28 and TRBJ1-5, with D possibly being TRBD1 (5 bases). Trimming left V 10 bases short and J 4 bases short, with 20 bases between. The CDR3 has 15 amino acids. Germline CDR1 and CDR2: MDHEN and SYDVKM. The variable domain in full, with the rest retrieved from reference TRBV28 and TRBJ1-5, is DVKVTQSSRYLVKRTGEKVFLECVQDMDHENMFWYRQDPGLGLRLIYFSYDVKMKEKGDIPEGYSVSREKKERFSLILESASTNQTSMYLCATNAWGRQNQPQHFGDGTRLSIL.

The chain is built from TRBV12-3 or TRBV12-4 and TRBJ1-2, with TRBD1 as a possible D gene (6 bases). V was trimmed by 5 bases and J by 1 base, leaving 14 bases between them. This CDR3 spans 15 amino acids. The CDR3 loop reads CASSEGQGNNYGYTF. The CDR3 coding sequence is TGTGCCAGCAGTGAGGGGCAGGGGAATAACTATGGCTACACCTTC.

This clonotype came up a few times. The V gene is TRBV6-2 or TRBV6-3, the J gene TRBJ2-7; 13 bases are shared with TRBD2. Germline CDR1 is MNHEY and CDR2 is SVGEGT. CDR3 length: 14 amino acids. Losses at the gene ends were 5 bases for V and 5 bases for J; bases not matched to a gene: 3. The CDR3 DNA reads TGTGCCAGCAGTCGGGGACTAGCGGGGAACGAGCAGTACTTC. Translating gives CASSRGLAGNEQYF.